This T cell receptor beta chain came from a study of cytomegalovirus exposure and HLA in healthy donors. The study's findings and limits: Researchers reported in a later analysis that a missense DCLRE1C variant was tied to TCR beta V- and J-gene trimming. A prior analysis recorded that most TCR beta V segments were productive about 87% or about 30% of the time.

PCR involved 60 Vbeta and 13 Jbeta primers. Profiled with immunoSEQ multiplex PCR; TCRdb holds only in-frame clones, not every one. The profile shows about 150,000 clones, over 75% of them singletons. On this clone: Its specificity is unknown.

The TCR sequence derives from a man aged 25 to 40 in good health. Sequenced material: PBMCs.

CDR3 region: CASSVSAVAGGYSYEQYF. Written as DNA, the CDR3 is TGTGCCAGCAGCGTATCGGCGGTAGCGGGAGGCTATTCCTACGAGCAGTACTTC. The chain recombines TRBV9 with TRBJ2-7; 10 nucleotides align to TRBD2. There are 18 residues in the CDR3. The germline V gene has CDR1 SGDLS and CDR2 YYNGEE. The junction had 11 bases not matched to a gene; V was cut back by 1 base and J by 1 base. Full variable domain (rest looked up from reference TRBV9 and TRBJ2-7): DSGVTQTPKHLITATGQRVTLRCSPRSGDLSVYWYQQSLDQGLQFLIQYYNGEERAKGNILERFSAQQFPDLHSELNLSSLELGDSALYFCASSVSAVAGGYSYEQYFGPGTRLTVT.